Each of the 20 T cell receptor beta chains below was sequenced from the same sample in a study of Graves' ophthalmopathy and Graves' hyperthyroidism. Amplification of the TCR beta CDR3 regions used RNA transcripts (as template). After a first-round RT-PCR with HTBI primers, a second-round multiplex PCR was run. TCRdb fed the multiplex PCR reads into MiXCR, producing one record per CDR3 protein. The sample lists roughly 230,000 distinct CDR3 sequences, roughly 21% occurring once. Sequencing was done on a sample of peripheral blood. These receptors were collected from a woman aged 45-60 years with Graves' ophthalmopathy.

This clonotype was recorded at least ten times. DNA of the CDR3: TGTGCCAGCAGCCTCAGCCGGGACAGAAATTCACCCCTCCACTTT. It yields the protein CASSLSRDRNSPLHF. The J gene is TRBJ1-6, the V gene TRBV6-1, with 7 bases matching TRBD1. The CDR3 covers 15 residues. Germline-derived CDR1 and CDR2 are MNHNS and SASEGT. V lost 6 bases to trimming and J lost 7 bases; unmatched junction nucleotides: 9.

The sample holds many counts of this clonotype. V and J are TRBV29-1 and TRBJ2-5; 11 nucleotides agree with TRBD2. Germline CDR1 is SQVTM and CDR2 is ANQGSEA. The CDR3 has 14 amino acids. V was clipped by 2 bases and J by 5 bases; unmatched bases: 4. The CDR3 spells CSVELAGGGETQYF. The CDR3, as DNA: TGCAGCGTTGAACTAGCGGGGGGAGGTGAGACCCAGTACTTC.

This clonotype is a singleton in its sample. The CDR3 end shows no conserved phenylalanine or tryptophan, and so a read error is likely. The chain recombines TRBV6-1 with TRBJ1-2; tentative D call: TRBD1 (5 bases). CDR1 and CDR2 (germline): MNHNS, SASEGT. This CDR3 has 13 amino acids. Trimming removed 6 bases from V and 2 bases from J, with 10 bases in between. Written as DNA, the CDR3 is TGTGCCAGCAGGAACCGGGGGAACTATGGCTACACCCTC. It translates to CASRNRGNYGYTL.

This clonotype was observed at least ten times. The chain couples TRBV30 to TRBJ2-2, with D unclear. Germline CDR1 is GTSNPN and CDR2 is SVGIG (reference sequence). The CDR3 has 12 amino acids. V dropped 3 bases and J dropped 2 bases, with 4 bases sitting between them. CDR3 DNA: TGTGCCTGGAGCCGAAACACCGGGGAGCTGTTTTTT. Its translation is CAWSRNTGELFF.

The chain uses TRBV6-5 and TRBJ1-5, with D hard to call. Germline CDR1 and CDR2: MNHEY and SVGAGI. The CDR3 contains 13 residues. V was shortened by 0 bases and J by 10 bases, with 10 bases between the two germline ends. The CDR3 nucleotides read TGTGCCAGCAGTTACTCTGCCCGGGGACCCCAGCATTTT. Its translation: CASSYSARGPQHF.

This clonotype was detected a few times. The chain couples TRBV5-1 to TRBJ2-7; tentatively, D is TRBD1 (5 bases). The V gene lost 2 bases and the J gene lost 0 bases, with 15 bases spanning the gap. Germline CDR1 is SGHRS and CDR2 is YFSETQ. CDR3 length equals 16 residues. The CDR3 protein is CASSFQAGDSSYEQYF. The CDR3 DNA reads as TGCGCCAGCAGCTTCCAGGCTGGAGACAGCTCCTACGAGCAGTACTTC.

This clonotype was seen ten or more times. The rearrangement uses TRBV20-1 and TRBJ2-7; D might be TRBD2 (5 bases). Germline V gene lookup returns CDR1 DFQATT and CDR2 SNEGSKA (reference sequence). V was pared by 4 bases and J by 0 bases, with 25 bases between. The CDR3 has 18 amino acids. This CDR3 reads CSATNMITSGRSSYEQYF. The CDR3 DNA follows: TGCAGTGCTACAAACATGATAACAAGCGGAAGAAGCTCCTACGAGCAGTACTTC.

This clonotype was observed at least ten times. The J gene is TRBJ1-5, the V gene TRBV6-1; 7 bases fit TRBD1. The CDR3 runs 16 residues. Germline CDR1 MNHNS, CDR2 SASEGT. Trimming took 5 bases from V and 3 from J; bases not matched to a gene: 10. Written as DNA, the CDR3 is TGTGCCAGCAGTATAGACAGGGTATTGAACAATCAGCCCCAGCATTTT. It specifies CASSIDRVLNNQPQHF.

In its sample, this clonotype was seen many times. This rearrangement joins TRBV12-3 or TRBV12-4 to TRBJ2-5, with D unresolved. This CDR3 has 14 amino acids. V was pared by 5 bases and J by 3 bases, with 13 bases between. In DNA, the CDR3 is TGTGCCAGCAGTACCTGGGTAAAGGAAGAGACCCAGTACTTC. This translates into CASSTWVKEETQYF.

The CDR3 sequence: CASSLGRGGQETQYF. CDR3 coding DNA: TGTGCCAGCAGCTTGGGGCGGGGGGGCCAAGAGACCCAGTACTTC. The chain links TRBV5-4 to TRBJ2-5, with TRBD2 matching over 9 bases. CDR1 and CDR2 (germline): SGHNT, YYREEE (reference sequence). The V gene end was trimmed by 0 bases and the J gene end by 1 base; junction bases not matched to a gene: 1. This CDR3 is built from 15 residues.

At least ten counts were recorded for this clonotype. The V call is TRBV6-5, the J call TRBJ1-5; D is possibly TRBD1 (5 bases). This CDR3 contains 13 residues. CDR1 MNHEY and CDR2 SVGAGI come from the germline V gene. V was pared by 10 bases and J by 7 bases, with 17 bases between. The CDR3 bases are TGTGCCACCGCAGGGCAGGGTCGGCAGCCCCAGCATTTT. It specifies CATAGQGRQPQHF.

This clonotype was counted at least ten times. The DNA for the CDR3 is TGTGCCAGAACCTCGGCAGGTCGATCGGATCAGCCCCAGCATTTT. Protein: CARTSAGRSDQPQHF. The V call is TRBV5-3, the J call TRBJ1-5; D is undetermined. TRBV5-3 is flagged as an ORF with uncertain function. Trimming cost V 6 bases and J 5 bases, with 18 bases left between them. CDR3 length: 15 amino acids.

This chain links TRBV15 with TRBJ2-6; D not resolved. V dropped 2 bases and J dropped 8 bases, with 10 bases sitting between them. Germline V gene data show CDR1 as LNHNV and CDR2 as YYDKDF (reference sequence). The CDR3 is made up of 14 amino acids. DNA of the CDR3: TGTGCCACCAGCAGACCAGCTACCTCCAACGTCCTGACTTTC. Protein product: CATSRPATSNVLTF.

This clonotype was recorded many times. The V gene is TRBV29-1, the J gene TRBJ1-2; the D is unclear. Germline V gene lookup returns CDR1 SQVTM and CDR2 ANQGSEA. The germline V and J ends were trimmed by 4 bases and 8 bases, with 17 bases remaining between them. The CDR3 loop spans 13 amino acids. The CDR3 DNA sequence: TGCAGCGTTGGAGCGGGGATGGCTGGGGGCTACACCTTC. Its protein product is CSVGAGMAGGYTF.

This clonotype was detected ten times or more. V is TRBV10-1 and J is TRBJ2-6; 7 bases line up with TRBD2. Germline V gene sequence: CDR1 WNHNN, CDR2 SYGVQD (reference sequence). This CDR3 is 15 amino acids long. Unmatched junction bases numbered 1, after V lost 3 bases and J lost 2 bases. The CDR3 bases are TGCGCCAGCAGTGATGGGAGGGCTGGGGCCAACGTCCTGACTTTC. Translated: CASSDGRAGANVLTF.

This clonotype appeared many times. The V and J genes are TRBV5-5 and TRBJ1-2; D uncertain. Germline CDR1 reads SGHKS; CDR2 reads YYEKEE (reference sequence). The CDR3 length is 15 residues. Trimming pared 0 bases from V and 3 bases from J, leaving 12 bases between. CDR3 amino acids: CASSLVATGDYGYTF. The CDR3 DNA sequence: TGTGCCAGCAGCTTGGTGGCCACCGGGGACTATGGCTACACCTTC.

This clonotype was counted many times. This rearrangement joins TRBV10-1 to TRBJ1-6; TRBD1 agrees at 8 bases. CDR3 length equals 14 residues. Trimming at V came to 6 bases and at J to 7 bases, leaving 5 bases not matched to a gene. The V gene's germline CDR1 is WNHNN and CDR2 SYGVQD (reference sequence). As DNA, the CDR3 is TGCGCCAGCAGGGAGACAGGGGAGAATTCACCCCTCCACTTT. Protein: CASRETGENSPLHF.

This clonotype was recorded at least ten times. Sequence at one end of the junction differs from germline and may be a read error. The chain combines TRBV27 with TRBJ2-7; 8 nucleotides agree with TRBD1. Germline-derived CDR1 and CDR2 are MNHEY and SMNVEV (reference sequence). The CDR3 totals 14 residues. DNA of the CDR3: TGTGCCAGCAGATGGACAGGGTTCTCCTACGGGCAGTACTTC. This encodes CASRWTGFSYGQYF.

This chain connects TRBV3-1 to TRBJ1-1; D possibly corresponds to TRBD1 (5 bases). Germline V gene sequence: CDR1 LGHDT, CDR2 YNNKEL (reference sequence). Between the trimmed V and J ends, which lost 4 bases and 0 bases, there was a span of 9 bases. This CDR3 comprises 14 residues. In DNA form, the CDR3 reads TGTGCCAGCAGCCGGGGCAGTTTGAACACTGAAGCTTTCTTT. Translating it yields CASSRGSLNTEAFF.

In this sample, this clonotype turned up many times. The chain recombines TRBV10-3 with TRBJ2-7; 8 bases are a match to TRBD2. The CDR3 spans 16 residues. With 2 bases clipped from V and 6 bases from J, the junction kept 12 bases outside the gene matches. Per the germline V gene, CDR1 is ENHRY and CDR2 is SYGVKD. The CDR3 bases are TGTGCCATCAGTGAGGGAGGGACTAGACTGATTAGCGAGCAGTACTTC. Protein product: CAISEGGTRLISEQYF.